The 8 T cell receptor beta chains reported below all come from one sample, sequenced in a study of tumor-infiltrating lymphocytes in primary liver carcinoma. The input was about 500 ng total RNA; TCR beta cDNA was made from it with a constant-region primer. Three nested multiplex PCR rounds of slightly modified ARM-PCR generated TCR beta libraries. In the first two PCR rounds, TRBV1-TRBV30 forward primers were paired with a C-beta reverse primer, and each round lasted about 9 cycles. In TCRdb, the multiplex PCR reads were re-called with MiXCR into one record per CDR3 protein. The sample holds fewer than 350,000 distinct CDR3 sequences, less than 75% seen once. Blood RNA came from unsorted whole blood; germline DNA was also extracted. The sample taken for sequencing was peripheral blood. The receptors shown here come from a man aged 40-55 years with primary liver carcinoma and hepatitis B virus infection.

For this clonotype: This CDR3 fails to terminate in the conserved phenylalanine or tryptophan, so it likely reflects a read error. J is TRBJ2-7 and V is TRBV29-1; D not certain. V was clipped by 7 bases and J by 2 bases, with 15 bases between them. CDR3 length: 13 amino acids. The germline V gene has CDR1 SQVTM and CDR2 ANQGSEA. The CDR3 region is CSASPRGAYEQYI. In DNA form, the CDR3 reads TGCAGCGCAAGCCCCCGAGGAGCCTACGAGCAGTACATC.

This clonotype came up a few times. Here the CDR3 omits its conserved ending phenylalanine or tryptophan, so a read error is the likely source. This chain's CDR3 is CASSWDRGGEQYS. DNA of the CDR3: TGTGCCAGCAGCTGGGACAGGGGGGGCGAGCAGTACTCC. The gene calls are TRBV11-1 and TRBJ2-7; 11 bases fit TRBD1. Germline CDR1 reads SGHAT; CDR2 reads FQDESV (reference sequence). The CDR3 totals 13 residues. V lost 4 bases, J lost 6 bases, and 2 bases stayed unmatched.

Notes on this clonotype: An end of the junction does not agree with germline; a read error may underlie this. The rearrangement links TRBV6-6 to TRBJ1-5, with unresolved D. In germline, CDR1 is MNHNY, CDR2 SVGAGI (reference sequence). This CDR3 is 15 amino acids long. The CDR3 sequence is CASTLGGRVSHPQHF. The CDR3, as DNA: TGTGCTAGCACCCTGGGAGGGAGGGTTAGTCATCCCCAGCATTTT.

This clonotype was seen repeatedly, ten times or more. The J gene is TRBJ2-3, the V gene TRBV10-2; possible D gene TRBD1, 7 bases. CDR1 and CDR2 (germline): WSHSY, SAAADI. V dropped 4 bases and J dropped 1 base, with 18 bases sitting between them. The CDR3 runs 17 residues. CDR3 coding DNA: TGCGCCAGCAGTGGAGGGGTAGGAGGGGGCCGCACAGATACGCAGTATTTT. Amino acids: CASSGGVGGGRTDTQYF.

In nucleotides, the CDR3 is TGTGCCTGGAGAGGGCAGATACCAACGACTTTCTTT. It yields the protein CAWRGQIPTTFF. The chain employs TRBV30 and TRBJ1-1; D call uncertain. The V end was cut by 3 bases, the J end by 12 bases, with 17 bases between. This CDR3 has 12 amino acids. Germline lookup yields CDR1 GTSNPN and CDR2 SVGIG (reference sequence).

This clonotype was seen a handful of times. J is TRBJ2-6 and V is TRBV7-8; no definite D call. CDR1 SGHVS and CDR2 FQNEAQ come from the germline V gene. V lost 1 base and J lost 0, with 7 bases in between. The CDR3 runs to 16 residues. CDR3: CASSLGSFSGANVLTF. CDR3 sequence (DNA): TGTGCCAGCAGCTTAGGGTCGTTCTCTGGGGCCAACGTCCTGACTTTC.

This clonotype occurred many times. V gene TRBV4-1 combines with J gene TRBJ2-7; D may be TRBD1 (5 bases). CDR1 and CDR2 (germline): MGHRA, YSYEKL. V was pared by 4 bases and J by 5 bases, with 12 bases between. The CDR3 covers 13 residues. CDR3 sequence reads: CASSRPLGDEQYF. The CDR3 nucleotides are TGCGCCAGCAGCCGTCCTTTAGGGGACGAGCAGTACTTC.

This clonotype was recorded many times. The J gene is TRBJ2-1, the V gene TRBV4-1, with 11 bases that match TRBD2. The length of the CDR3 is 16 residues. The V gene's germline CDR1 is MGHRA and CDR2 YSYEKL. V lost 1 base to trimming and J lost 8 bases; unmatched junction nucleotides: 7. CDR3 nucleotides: TGCGCCAGCAGCCAAGGCAGACTAGCGGGAAGGTATGAGCAGTTCTTC. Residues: CASSQGRLAGRYEQFF.